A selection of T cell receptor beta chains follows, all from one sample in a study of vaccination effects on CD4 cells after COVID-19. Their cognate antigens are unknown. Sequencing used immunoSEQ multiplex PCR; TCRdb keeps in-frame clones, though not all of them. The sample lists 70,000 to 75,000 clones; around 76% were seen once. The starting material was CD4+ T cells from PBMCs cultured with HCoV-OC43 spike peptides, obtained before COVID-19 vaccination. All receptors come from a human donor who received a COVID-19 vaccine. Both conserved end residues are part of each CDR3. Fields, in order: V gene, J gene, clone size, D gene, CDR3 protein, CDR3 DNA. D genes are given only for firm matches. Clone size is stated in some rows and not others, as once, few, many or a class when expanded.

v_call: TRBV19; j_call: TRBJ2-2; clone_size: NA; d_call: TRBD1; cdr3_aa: CASTRPGQGSGELFF; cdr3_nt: TGTGCCAGTACACGCCCGGGACAGGGGTCCGGGGAGCTGTTTTTT
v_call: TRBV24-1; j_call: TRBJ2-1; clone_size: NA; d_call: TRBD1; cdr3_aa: CATSDLPSQGVVNNEQFF; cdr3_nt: TGTGCCACCAGTGATTTGCCCTCACAGGGGGTAGTCAACAATGAGCAGTTCTTC
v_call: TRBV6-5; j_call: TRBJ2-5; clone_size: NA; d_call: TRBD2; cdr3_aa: CASSSSGGYQETQYF; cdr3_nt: TGTGCCAGCAGTTCTAGCGGGGGGTACCAAGAGACCCAGTACTTC
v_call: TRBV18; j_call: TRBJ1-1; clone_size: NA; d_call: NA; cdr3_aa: CASSYQGNTEAFF; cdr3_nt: TGTGCCAGCTCATACCAGGGAAACACTGAAGCTTTCTTT
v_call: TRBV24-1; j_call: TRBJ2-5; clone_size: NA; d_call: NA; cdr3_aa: CATSVASQETQYF; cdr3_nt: TGTGCCACCAGCGTCGCTAGCCAAGAGACCCAGTACTTC
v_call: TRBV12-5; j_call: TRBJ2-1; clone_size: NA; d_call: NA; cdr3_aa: CASGLVHVGASSYNEQFF; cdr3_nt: TGTGCTAGTGGTTTGGTACATGTAGGGGCTAGCTCCTACAATGAGCAGTTCTTC
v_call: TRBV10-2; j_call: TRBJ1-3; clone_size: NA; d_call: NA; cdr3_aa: CASSESGSPGSGNTIYF; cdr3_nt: TGCGCCAGCAGTGAGTCGGGCAGCCCAGGCTCCGGAAACACCATATATTTT
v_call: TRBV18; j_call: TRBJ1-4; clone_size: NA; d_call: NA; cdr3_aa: CASSQPPQEKLFF; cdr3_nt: TGTGCCAGCTCCCAGCCGCCGCAGGAAAAACTGTTTTTT
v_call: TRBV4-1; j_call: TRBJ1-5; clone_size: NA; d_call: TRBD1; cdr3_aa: CASSHPGQINQPQHF; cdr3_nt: TGCGCCAGCAGCCACCCGGGACAGATCAATCAGCCCCAGCATTTT
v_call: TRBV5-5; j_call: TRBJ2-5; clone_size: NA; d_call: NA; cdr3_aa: CASSLHPQETQYF; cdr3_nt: TGTGCCAGCAGCTTACATCCCCAAGAGACCCAGTACTTC
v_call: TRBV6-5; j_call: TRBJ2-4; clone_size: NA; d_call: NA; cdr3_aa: CASRDQNIQYF; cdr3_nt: TGTGCCAGCAGGGACCAAAACATTCAGTACTTC
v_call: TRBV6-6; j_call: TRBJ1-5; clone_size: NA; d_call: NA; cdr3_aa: CASSYKISQNQPQHF; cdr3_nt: TGTGCCAGCAGTTACAAGATCTCCCAAAATCAGCCCCAGCATTTT
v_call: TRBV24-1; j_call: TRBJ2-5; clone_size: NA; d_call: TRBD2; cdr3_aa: CATSDGSAGGQETQYF; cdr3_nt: TGTGCCACCAGTGATGGCTCTGCGGGGGGCCAAGAGACCCAGTACTTC
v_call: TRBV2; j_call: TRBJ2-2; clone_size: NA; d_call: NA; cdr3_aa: CASTGASINTGELFF; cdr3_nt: TGTGCCAGCACGGGGGCCAGTATTAACACCGGGGAGCTGTTTTTT
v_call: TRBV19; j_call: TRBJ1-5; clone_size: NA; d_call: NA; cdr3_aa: CASSIGPQGNQPQHF; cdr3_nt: TGTGCCAGTAGTATAGGCCCCCAGGGCAATCAGCCCCAGCATTTT
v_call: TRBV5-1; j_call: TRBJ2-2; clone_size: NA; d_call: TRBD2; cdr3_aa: CASSPDTGGTGELFF; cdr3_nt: TGCGCCAGCAGCCCTGATACGGGGGGGACCGGGGAGCTGTTTTTT
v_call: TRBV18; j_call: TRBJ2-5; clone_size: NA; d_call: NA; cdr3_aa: CASAQGFGSETQYF; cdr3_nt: TGTGCCAGCGCACAGGGTTTCGGGTCAGAGACCCAGTACTTC
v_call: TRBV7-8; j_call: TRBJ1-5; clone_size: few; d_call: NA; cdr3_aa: CASSLRDNNQPQHF; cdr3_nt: TGTGCCAGCAGCTTACGGGACAACAATCAGCCCCAGCATTTT
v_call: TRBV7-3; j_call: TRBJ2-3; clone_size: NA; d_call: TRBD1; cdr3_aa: CASSSGTGSDTQYF; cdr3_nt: TGTGCCAGCAGCTCAGGGACAGGTTCAGATACGCAGTATTTT
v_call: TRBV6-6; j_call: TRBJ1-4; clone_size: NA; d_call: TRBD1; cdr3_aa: CASSYGTGGEKLFF; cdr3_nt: TGTGCCAGCAGTTACGGGACAGGGGGTGAAAAACTGTTTTTT
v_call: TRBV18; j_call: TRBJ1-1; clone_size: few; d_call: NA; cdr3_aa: CASSRVGNTEAFF; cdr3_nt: TGTGCCAGCTCACGGGTGGGGAACACTGAAGCTTTCTTT
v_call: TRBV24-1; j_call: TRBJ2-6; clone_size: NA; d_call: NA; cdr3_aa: CATSDYNRLSGANVLTF; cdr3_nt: TGTGCCACCAGTGATTATAACAGACTCTCTGGGGCCAACGTCCTGACTTTC
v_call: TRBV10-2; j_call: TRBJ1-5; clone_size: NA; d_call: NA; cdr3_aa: CASSESGNNQPQHF; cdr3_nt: TGCGCCAGCAGTGAGTCGGGAAACAATCAGCCCCAGCATTTT
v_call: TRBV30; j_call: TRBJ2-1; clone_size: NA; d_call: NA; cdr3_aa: CAWMWGSSYNEQFF; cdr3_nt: TGTGCCTGGATGTGGGGTAGCTCCTACAATGAGCAGTTCTTC
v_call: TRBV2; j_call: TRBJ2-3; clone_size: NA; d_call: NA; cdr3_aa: CASSGEGGPTDTQYF; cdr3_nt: TGTGCCAGCAGTGGTGAGGGGGGGCCCACAGATACGCAGTATTTT
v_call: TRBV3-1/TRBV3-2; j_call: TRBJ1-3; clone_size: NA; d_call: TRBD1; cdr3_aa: CASSPAGTGNTIYF; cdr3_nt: TGTGCCAGCAGCCCGGCCGGGACAGGGAACACCATATATTTT
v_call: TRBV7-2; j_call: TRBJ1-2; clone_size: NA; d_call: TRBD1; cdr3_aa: CASSLRIPRDRDGYTF; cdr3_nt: TGTGCCAGCAGCTTACGGATACCCCGGGACAGGGATGGCTACACCTTC
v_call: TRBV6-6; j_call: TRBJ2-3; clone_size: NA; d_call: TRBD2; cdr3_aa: CASSPVPPGLAGASTDTQYF; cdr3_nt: TGTGCCAGCAGTCCAGTCCCACCAGGACTAGCGGGAGCTAGCACAGATACGCAGTATTTT
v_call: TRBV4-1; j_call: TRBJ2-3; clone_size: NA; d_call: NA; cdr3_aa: CASSQKPGDTDTQYF; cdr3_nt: TGCGCCAGCAGCCAAAAACCGGGAGATACAGATACGCAGTATTTT
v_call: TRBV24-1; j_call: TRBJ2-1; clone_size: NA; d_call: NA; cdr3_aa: CATSALGTGNEQFF; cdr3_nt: TGTGCCACCAGTGCCTTAGGTACGGGCAATGAGCAGTTCTTC
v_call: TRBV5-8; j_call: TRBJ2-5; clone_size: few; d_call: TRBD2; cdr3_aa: CASRGGPGQETQYF; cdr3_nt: TGTGCCAGCAGGGGAGGGCCGGGACAAGAGACCCAGTACTTC
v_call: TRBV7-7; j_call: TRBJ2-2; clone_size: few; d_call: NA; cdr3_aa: CASSPTVGSRTGELFF; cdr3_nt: TGTGCCAGCAGCCCTACTGTAGGATCGAGGACCGGGGAGCTGTTTTTT
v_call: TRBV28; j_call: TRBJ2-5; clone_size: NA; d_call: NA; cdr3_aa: CASTSHARTGRAETQYF; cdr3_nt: TGTGCCAGCACATCTCATGCCCGGACAGGGAGGGCAGAGACCCAGTACTTC
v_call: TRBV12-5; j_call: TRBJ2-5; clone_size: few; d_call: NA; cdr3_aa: CASGLVETQYF; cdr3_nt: TGTGCTAGTGGTTTGGTGGAGACCCAGTACTTC
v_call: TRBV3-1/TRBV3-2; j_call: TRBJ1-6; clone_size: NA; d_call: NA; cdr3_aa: CASSQGGQGSSPLHF; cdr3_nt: TGTGCCAGCAGCCAAGGGGGGCAGGGGAGTTCACCCCTCCACTTT
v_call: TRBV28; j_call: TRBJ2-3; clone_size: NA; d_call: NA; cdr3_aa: CASRGWDTQYF; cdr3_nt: TGTGCCAGCAGGGGGTGGGATACGCAGTATTTT
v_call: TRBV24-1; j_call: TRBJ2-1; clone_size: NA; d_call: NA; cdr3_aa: CATSDRPTSEQFF; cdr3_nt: TGTGCCACCAGTGATAGACCTACAAGTGAGCAGTTCTTC
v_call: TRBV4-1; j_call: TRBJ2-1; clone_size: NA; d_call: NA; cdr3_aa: CASSQPGRKVYNEQFF; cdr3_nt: TGCGCCAGCAGCCAACCGGGACGGAAGGTATACAATGAGCAGTTCTTC
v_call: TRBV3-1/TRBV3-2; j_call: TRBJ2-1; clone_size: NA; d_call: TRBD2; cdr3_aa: CASSVVGGGPTDEQFF; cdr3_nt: TGTGCCAGCAGCGTGGTGGGGGGGGGACCTACGGATGAGCAGTTCTTC
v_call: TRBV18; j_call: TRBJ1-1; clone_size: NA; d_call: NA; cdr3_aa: CASSPFGTGTEAFF; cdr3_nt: TGTGCCAGCTCACCGTTTGGGACGGGGACTGAAGCTTTCTTT
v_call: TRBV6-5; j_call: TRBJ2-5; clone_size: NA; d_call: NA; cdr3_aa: CASSRDWSAQYF; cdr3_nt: TGTGCCAGCAGCAGGGACTGGTCGGCCCAGTACTTC
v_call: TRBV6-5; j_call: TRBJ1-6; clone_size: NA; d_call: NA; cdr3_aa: CASSQGNSYNSPLHF; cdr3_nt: TGTGCCAGCAGTCAGGGAAACTCCTATAATTCACCCCTCCACTTT
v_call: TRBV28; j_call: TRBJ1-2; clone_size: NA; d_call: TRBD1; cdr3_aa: CASSSHLGTGDSYGYTF; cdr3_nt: TGTGCCAGCAGTTCACACCTCGGGACAGGGGATTCCTATGGCTACACCTTC
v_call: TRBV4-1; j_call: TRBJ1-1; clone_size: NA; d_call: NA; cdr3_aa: CASSQVRGQGDTEAFF; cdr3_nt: TGCGCCAGCAGCCAAGTCCGTGGGCAGGGAGACACTGAAGCTTTCTTT
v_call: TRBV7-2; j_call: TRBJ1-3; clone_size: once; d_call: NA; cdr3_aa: CASSLRAGSGNTIYF; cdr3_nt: TGTGCCAGCAGCTTACGAGCAGGGTCAGGAAACACCATATATTTT
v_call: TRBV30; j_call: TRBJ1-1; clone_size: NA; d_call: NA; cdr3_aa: CAWRGRVVTEAFF; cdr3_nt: TGTGCCTGGAGGGGGAGGGTAGTCACTGAAGCTTTCTTT
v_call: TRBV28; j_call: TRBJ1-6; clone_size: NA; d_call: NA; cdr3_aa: CASSLRPTGVSPLHF; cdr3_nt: TGTGCCAGCAGTTTACGCCCGACAGGAGTTTCACCCCTCCACTTT
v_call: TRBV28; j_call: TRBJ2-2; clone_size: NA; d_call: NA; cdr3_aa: CASSLLGQGPSTGELFF; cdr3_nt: TGTGCCAGCAGTTTATTGGGGCAGGGGCCTAGCACCGGGGAGCTGTTTTTT
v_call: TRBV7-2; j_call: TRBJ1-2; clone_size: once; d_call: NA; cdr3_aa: CASSPQGGGEGYTF; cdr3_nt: TGTGCCAGCAGCCCCCAAGGTGGAGGGGAGGGCTACACCTTC
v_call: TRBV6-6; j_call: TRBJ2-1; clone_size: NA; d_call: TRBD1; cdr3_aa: CASSPTGTGWSYNEQFF; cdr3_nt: TGTGCCAGCAGTCCAACCGGGACAGGGTGGTCCTACAATGAGCAGTTCTTC
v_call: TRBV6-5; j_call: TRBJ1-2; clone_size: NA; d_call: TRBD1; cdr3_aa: CASGLSTGGYYGYTF; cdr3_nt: TGTGCCAGCGGCTTATCGACAGGGGGGTACTATGGCTACACCTTC
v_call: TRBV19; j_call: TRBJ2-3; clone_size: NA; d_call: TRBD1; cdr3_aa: CASSIDHGTGIVADTQYF; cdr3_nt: TGTGCCAGTAGTATAGATCACGGGACAGGGATCGTTGCAGATACGCAGTATTTT
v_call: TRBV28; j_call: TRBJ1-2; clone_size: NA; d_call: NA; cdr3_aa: CASSLWGGGRNYGYTF; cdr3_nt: TGTGCCAGCAGTTTATGGGGTGGAGGCAGGAACTATGGCTACACCTTC
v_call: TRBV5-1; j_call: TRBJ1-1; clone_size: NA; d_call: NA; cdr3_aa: CASSLVGGLNTEAFF; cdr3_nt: TGCGCCAGCAGCTTGGTCGGGGGCCTGAACACTGAAGCTTTCTTT